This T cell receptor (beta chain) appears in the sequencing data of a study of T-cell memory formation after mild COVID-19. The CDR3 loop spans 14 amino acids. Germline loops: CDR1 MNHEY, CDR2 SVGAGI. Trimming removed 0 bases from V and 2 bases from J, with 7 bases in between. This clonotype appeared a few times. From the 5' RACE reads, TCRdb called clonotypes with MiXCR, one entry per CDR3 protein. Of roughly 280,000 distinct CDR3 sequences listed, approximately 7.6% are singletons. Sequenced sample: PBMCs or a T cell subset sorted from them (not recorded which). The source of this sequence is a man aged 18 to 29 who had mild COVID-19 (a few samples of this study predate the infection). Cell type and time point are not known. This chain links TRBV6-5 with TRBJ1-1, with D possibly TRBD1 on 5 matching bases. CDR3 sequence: CASSYSRVNTEAFF. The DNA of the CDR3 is TGTGCCAGCAGTTACTCCAGGGTTAACACTGAAGCTTTCTTT.